The entry that follows covers one T cell receptor beta chain sequence. The record originates from a study of blood T cell repertoires in COVID-19. Study information: T cells, B-cell-depleted T cells, or PBMCs provided the cDNA or gDNA that served as material.

This CDR3 is built from 15 residues. With 2 bases removed from V and 2 bases from J, the gap between germline ends came to 11 bases. Germline-derived CDR1 and CDR2 are MDHEN and SYDVKM. Source study methods: Cell counts per sample came from amplifying reference gene primers. Here immunoSEQ multiplex PCR was the method, and the copy in TCRdb shows in-frame clones only, minus some. Clonal size and the V and J genes are those of that table, whereas D and trimming came from the DNA. The sample contains about 240,000 clones, about 83% of which appear only once. This TCR was sampled from a human donor in a cohort sampled during active COVID-19. The sample comprised peripheral blood. The chain couples TRBV28 to TRBJ2-3; D unclear. CDR3 bases: TGTGCCAGCAGTTTAATGGCAGATTACACAGATACGCAGTATTTT. Its translation: CASSLMADYTDTQYF.